These 32 T cell receptor beta chains were sequenced from one sample in a study of T cell responses to AZD1222 COVID-19 vaccine. Sequenced by immunoSEQ multiplex PCR; TCRdb stores in-frame clones only, minus some. The data contain about 150,000 clones, about 93% of them singletons. The material sequenced was peripheral blood, taken on day 0 of AZD1222 vaccination. The receptor set was obtained from an adult in good health.

V and J are TRBV6-6 and TRBJ2-7, with TRBD1 matching 10 bases. Trimming at V came to 4 bases and at J to 5 bases, leaving 8 bases not matched to a gene. Germline V lookup: CDR1 MNHNY, CDR2 SVGAGI (reference sequence). The CDR3 extends over 15 amino acids. The CDR3 spells CASSSRDRGGNEQYF. The CDR3 DNA follows: TGTGCCAGCAGTTCCCGGGACAGGGGAGGGAACGAGCAGTACTTC.

CDR3 nucleotides: TGTGCCACCAGTGATTCCGCCAACGGGGGAGATACGCAGTATTTT. Protein product: CATSDSANGGDTQYF. V gene TRBV24-1 combines with J gene TRBJ2-3; D may be TRBD2 (6 bases). Germline V gene data show CDR1 as KGHDR and CDR2 as SFDVKD. Between the trimmed V and J ends, which lost 2 bases and 5 bases, there was a span of 13 bases. This CDR3 region has 15 residues.

The chain uses TRBV6-6 and TRBJ2-7, with 10 positions matching TRBD1. Trimming removed 6 bases from V and 2 bases from J; junction bases left unmatched: 7. CDR3 length: 15 residues. Germline V gene data show CDR1 as MNHNY and CDR2 as SVGAGI (reference sequence). This CDR3 reads CASRPLDRGAYEQYF. CDR3 nucleotide sequence: TGTGCCAGCAGACCTCTGGACAGGGGGGCCTACGAGCAGTACTTC.

The chain combines TRBV5-1 with TRBJ1-3; TRBD1 matches at 8 bases. Unmatched junction bases numbered 1, after V lost 4 bases and J lost 1 base. CDR1 SGHRS and CDR2 YFSETQ come from the germline V gene. CDR3 length: 14 residues. Written as DNA, the CDR3 is TGCGCCAGCAGCCAGGGGGCGTCTGGAAACACCATATATTTT. Encoded protein: CASSQGASGNTIYF. The full variable domain, with the rest looked up from reference TRBV5-1 and TRBJ1-3, is KAGVTQTPRYLIKTRGQQVTLSCSPISGHRSVSWYQQTPGQGLQFLFEYFSETQRNKGNFPGRFSGRQFSNSRSEMNVSTLELGDSALYLCASSQGASGNTIYFGEGSWLTVV.

The chain has TRBV5-4 and TRBJ2-3; 12 bases fit TRBD2. This CDR3 contains 15 residues. Germline values: CDR1 SGHNT, CDR2 YYREEE (reference sequence). The V gene end was trimmed by 3 bases and the J gene end by 3 bases; junction bases not matched to a gene: 2. CDR3 nucleotides: TGTGCCAGCAGCTCAGGACTAGCGGGAACAGATACGCAGTATTTT. Translated, it gives CASSSGLAGTDTQYF.

DNA for the CDR3: TGTGCCAGCAGTCAAGGAACTAGGTATACGCAGTATTTT. Protein: CASSQGTRYTQYF. The gene calls are TRBV12-3 or TRBV12-4 and TRBJ2-3, with D perhaps TRBD2 (5 bases). There are 13 residues in the CDR3. Deletions cut 5 bases from V and 7 bases from J, with 13 bases between.

The chain is built from TRBV15 and TRBJ2-2; D tentatively reads TRBD1 or TRBD2 (6 bases each). The V and J ends lost 4 bases and 4 bases respectively, with 10 bases between them. Looked up from germline, CDR1 is LNHNV and CDR2 is YYDKDF (reference sequence). The CDR3 sequence is 14 residues long. CDR3 loop: CATSTRGATGELFF. DNA for the CDR3: TGTGCCACCAGCACTAGGGGGGCCACCGGGGAGCTGTTTTTT.

This clone was found a few times. The V gene is TRBV19, the J gene TRBJ1-1; TRBD1 is a possible D gene (5 bases). Germline V gene data show CDR1 as LNHDA and CDR2 as SQIVND (reference sequence). The CDR3 has 14 amino acids. With 6 bases removed from V and 4 bases from J, the gap between germline ends came to 15 bases. CDR3 sequence reads: CASRVRESGTEAFF. The CDR3 coding sequence is TGTGCCAGTAGAGTCAGGGAAAGTGGCACTGAAGCTTTCTTT.

J is TRBJ1-2 and V is TRBV5-1, with 7 bases fitting TRBD1. With V trimmed by 0 bases and J by 2 bases, 4 bases remained unmatched. This CDR3 is built from 15 residues. Germline values: CDR1 SGHRS, CDR2 YFSETQ. The CDR3 here is CASSLGQGWNYGYTF. In DNA form, the CDR3 reads TGCGCCAGCAGCTTGGGACAGGGATGGAACTATGGCTACACCTTC.

The chain couples TRBV5-1 to TRBJ1-3; D is unclear. The CDR3 is 16 residues long. CDR1 and CDR2 (germline): SGHRS, YFSETQ. V lost 2 bases and J lost 2, with 14 bases in between. CDR3 sequence (DNA): TGCGCCAGCAGCTTAGGCGGAAATAACGCTGGAAACACCATATATTTT. Translated, it gives CASSLGGNNAGNTIYF.

The gene calls are TRBV24-1 and TRBJ2-1; 7 bases are shared with TRBD2. Trimming took 3 bases from V and 9 from J; bases not matched to a gene: 4. Germline V gives CDR1 KGHDR, CDR2 SFDVKD. The CDR3 spans 13 residues. CDR3 coding DNA: TGTGCCACCAGTGATCCCTCGGGGGGTGAGCAGTTCTTC. Its translation is CATSDPSGGEQFF.

The J gene is TRBJ1-6, the V gene TRBV3-1 (or the pseudogene TRBV3-2), with D perhaps matching TRBD1 (6 bases). Trimming cost V 4 bases and J 8 bases, with 12 bases left between them. The CDR3 runs to 14 residues. Germline loops: CDR1 LGHDT, CDR2 YNNKEL (reference sequence). The CDR3 nucleotides read TGTGCCAGCAGCCGAGGAGGGGGAGATTCACCCCTCCACTTT. Protein: CASSRGGGDSPLHF.

The V call is TRBV3-1 (or the pseudogene TRBV3-2), the J call TRBJ2-2; D uncertain. The CDR3 has 18 amino acids. Per germline, CDR1 LGHDT and CDR2 YNNKEL (reference sequence). V dropped 0 bases and J dropped 1 base, with 15 bases sitting between them. The CDR3 region is CASSQDRFRTGNTGELFF. CDR3 sequence (DNA): TGTGCCAGCAGCCAAGATCGCTTTCGAACCGGGAACACCGGGGAGCTGTTTTTT.

This rearrangement joins TRBV11-3 to TRBJ1-4, with D hard to call. V was clipped by 5 bases and J by 7 bases, with 17 bases between them. Germline V gene sequence: CDR1 SGHNT, CDR2 YENEEA. The CDR3 has 15 residues. The DNA of the CDR3 is TGTGCCAGCAGCCACCGCGGGAAAGGTGGTGAAAAACTGTTTTTT. It encodes CASSHRGKGGEKLFF.

The V and J genes are TRBV19 and TRBJ2-4; 7 bases are a match to TRBD1. CDR1 is LNHDA, CDR2 SQIVND, per germline (reference sequence). Losses at the gene ends were 7 bases for V and 3 bases for J; bases not matched to a gene: 21. This CDR3 comprises 19 residues. CDR3 residues: CASNPTGDPIDVHKNIQYF. CDR3 DNA: TGTGCCAGTAACCCTACAGGGGACCCTATCGATGTACACAAAAACATTCAGTACTTC.

The J gene is TRBJ1-2, the V gene TRBV5-1; 7 nucleotides align to TRBD1. The CDR3 has 15 amino acids. V trimming: 0 bases; J trimming: 2 bases; junction bases outside the gene matches: 4. Looked up from germline, CDR1 is SGHRS and CDR2 is YFSETQ. The CDR3 bases are TGCGCCAGCAGCTTGGCGGGCAGGGGGAACTATGGCTACACCTTC. This translates into CASSLAGRGNYGYTF.

This chain connects TRBV2 to TRBJ2-1; 8 bases align to TRBD2. Trimming at V came to 3 bases and at J to 1 base, leaving 5 bases not matched to a gene. CDR1 and CDR2 from the germline V gene are SNHLY and FYNNEI. The CDR3 covers 16 residues. This CDR3 is CASSELLAESYNEQFF. In DNA, the CDR3 is TGTGCCAGCAGTGAGTTACTAGCGGAGTCCTACAATGAGCAGTTCTTC.

The V call is TRBV7-9, the J call TRBJ2-2; D unresolved. V lost 2 bases and J 5 bases, leaving 9 bases between the germline ends. Germline V gene lookup returns CDR1 SEHNR and CDR2 FQNEAQ (reference sequence). The CDR3 length is 14 residues. CDR3 DNA sequence: TGTGCCAGCAGCTTATTTGGTATGACCGGGGAGCTGTTTTTT. Amino acids: CASSLFGMTGELFF.

This chain joins TRBV3-1 (or the pseudogene TRBV3-2) and TRBJ1-2; D is ambiguous. The germline V gene has CDR1 LGHDT and CDR2 YNNKEL (reference sequence). Trimming took off 1 base at V and 3 bases at J, with 12 bases between the two ends. This CDR3 spans 15 amino acids. The DNA of the CDR3 is TGTGCCAGCAGCCAAGGGCCCGGGGTGGACTATGGCTACACCTTC. As protein: CASSQGPGVDYGYTF.

The rearrangement links TRBV5-1 to TRBJ1-1; TRBD1 matches at 7 bases. V lost 3 bases, J lost 0 bases, and 5 bases stayed unmatched. Per germline, CDR1 SGHRS and CDR2 YFSETQ. CDR3 size: 15 residues. For the CDR3, the DNA is TGCGCCAGCAGCTCCTCGGACAGGTTGAACACTGAAGCTTTCTTT. The encoded protein is CASSSSDRLNTEAFF.

The V and J genes are TRBV18 and TRBJ2-5; 9 bases agree with TRBD2. This CDR3 has 16 residues. V dropped 1 base and J dropped 5; count of bases not matched to a gene: 8. The germline CDR1 and CDR2 sequences are KGHSH and LQKENI. CDR3 protein: CASSPLWREGRETQYF. DNA for the CDR3: TGTGCCAGCTCACCACTTTGGCGGGAGGGCCGGGAGACCCAGTACTTC. Looking up the rest from reference TRBV18 and TRBJ2-5 gives the full variable domain: NAGVMQNPRHLVRRRGQEARLRCSPMKGHSHVYWYRQLPEEGLKFMVYLQKENIIDESGMPKERFSAEFPKEGPSILRIQQVVRGDSAAYFCASSPLWREGRETQYFGPGTRLLVL.

This clone showed up just once. The rearrangement joins TRBV19 to TRBJ1-5, with D tentatively TRBD1 (6 bases). Germline assignment: CDR1 LNHDA and CDR2 SQIVND (reference sequence). This CDR3 spans 15 amino acids. The V end was cut by 2 bases, the J end by 1 base, with 9 bases between. CDR3 nucleotides: TGTGCCAGTAGTATACGGGACATCAGCAATCAGCCCCAGCATTTT. This gives the protein CASSIRDISNQPQHF.

The rearrangement joins TRBV27 to TRBJ1-1; D is possibly TRBD1 (6 bases). CDR1 and CDR2 from the germline V gene are MNHEY and SMNVEV (reference sequence). V was trimmed by 4 bases and J by 3 bases, leaving 12 bases between them. The CDR3 length is 14 residues. The CDR3 sequence: CASSWGRGHTEAFF. The CDR3, as DNA: TGTGCCAGCAGTTGGGGCAGGGGACACACTGAAGCTTTCTTT.

This rearrangement joins TRBV19 to TRBJ1-5, with 8 nucleotides matching TRBD1. Germline V gene lookup returns CDR1 LNHDA and CDR2 SQIVND (reference sequence). This CDR3 region has 14 residues. V was clipped by 6 bases and J by 4 bases; unmatched bases: 5. The CDR3, as DNA: TGTGCCAGTAGCTGGACAGGGATTAATCAGCCCCAGCATTTT. Translated: CASSWTGINQPQHF. Variable domain in full (rest from reference TRBV19 and TRBJ1-5): DGGITQSPKYLFRKEGQNVTLSCEQNLNHDAMYWYRQDPGQGLRLIYYSQIVNDFQKGDIAEGYSVSREKKESFPLTVTSAQKNPTAFYLCASSWTGINQPQHFGDGTRLSIL.

The genes are TRBV15 and TRBJ1-6; weak D call: TRBD1 (6 bases). Germline CDR1 and CDR2: LNHNV and YYDKDF (reference sequence). The CDR3 spans 17 residues. Trimming left V 0 bases short and J 10 bases short, with 19 bases between. The CDR3 spells CATSRDTLRGAGSPLHF. The CDR3 DNA follows: TGTGCCACCAGCAGAGATACCCTTAGGGGGGCCGGGTCACCCCTCCACTTT.

This chain joins TRBV18 and TRBJ1-6, with a weak D call TRBD1 (5 bases). Trimming left V 6 bases short and J 7 bases short, with 22 bases between. The CDR3 is 17 amino acids. CDR1 and CDR2 from the germline V gene are KGHSH and LQKENI. CDR3 sequence: CASSPRTPGNWNSPLHF. CDR3 nucleotides: TGTGCCAGCTCCCCCAGGACACCTGGCAACTGGAATTCACCCCTCCACTTT.

The gene calls are TRBV7-9 and TRBJ2-3; 10 bases are shared with TRBD2. The V and J ends lost 3 bases and 1 base, in that order; junction bases with no gene match: 1. The CDR3 loop spans 15 amino acids. Looked up from germline, CDR1 is SEHNR and CDR2 is FQNEAQ (reference sequence). The CDR3 DNA is TGTGCCAGCAGCTTCGGACTAGCGGGCACAGATACGCAGTATTTT. Its protein product is CASSFGLAGTDTQYF.

The chain joins TRBV27 to TRBJ1-4; D remains ambiguous. The germline gives CDR1 MNHEY, CDR2 SMNVEV (reference sequence). CDR3 length: 15 residues. V was trimmed by 6 bases and J by 3 bases, leaving 14 bases between them. For the CDR3, the DNA is TGTGCCAGCAGACCCCTCGCTGCGGCTAATGAAAAACTGTTTTTT. Its translation: CASRPLAAANEKLFF.

This chain uses TRBV19 with TRBJ1-2, with 9 bases that match TRBD1. Germline V gene sequence: CDR1 LNHDA, CDR2 SQIVND (reference sequence). The V segment lost 6 bases and the J segment 0 bases; nucleotides outside the gene matches: 2. CDR3 length equals 14 residues. The CDR3 nucleotides are TGTGCCAGTAGAAGGACAGGGGCTAACTATGGCTACACCTTC. Translated: CASRRTGANYGYTF.

This chain uses TRBV6-5 with TRBJ2-1; 7 nucleotides agree with TRBD2. V was clipped by 5 bases and J by 4 bases; unmatched bases: 5. The germline V gene has CDR1 MNHEY and CDR2 SVGAGI. This CDR3 region has 14 residues. In DNA, the CDR3 is TGTGCCAGCAGTCTAAGCGGGGAATACAATGAGCAGTTCTTC. This encodes CASSLSGEYNEQFF.

The chain uses TRBV19 and TRBJ2-1; D is unclear. CDR3 size: 13 residues. V was pared by 0 bases and J by 5 bases, with 5 bases between. In germline, CDR1 is LNHDA, CDR2 SQIVND (reference sequence). The CDR3 region is CASSIEDDNEQFF. The CDR3 region has the DNA TGTGCCAGTAGTATAGAAGACGACAATGAGCAGTTCTTC.

For the CDR3, the DNA is TGCAGTGCTAGTTGGACACTGAGTTACAATGAGCAGTTCTTC. Translating it yields CSASWTLSYNEQFF. The genes are TRBV20-1 and TRBJ2-1, with D maybe TRBD1 (5 bases). The CDR3 is made up of 14 amino acids. Germline lookup yields CDR1 DFQATT and CDR2 SNEGSKA (reference sequence). Deletions cut 3 bases from V and 4 bases from J, with 13 bases between.